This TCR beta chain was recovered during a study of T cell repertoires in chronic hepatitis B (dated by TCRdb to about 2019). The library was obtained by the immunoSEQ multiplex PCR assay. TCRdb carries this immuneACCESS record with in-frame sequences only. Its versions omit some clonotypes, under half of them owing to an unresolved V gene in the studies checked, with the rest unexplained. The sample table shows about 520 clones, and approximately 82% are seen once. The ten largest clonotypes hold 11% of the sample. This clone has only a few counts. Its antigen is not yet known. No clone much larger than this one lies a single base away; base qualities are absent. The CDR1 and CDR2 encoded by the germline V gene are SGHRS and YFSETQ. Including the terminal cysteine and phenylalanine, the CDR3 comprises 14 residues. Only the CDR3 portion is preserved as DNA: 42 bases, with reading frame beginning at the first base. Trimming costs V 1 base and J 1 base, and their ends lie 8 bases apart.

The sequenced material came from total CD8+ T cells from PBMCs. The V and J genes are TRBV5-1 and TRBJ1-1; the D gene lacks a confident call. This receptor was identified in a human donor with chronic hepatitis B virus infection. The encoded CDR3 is CASSLSGANTEAFF. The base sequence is TGCGCCAGCAGCTTGAGTGGAGCGAACACTGAAGCTTTCTTT. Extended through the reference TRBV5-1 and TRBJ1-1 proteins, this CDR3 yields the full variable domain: KAGVTQTPRYLIKTRGQQVTLSCSPISGHRSVSWYQQTPGQGLQFLFEYFSETQRNKGNFPGRFSGRQFSNSRSEMNVSTLELGDSALYLCASSLSGANTEAFFGQGTRLTVV.